The 30 T cell receptor beta chains below all came from one sample that was sequenced in a study of T cells in women clearing cervical HPV infection. The protocol was immunoSEQ multiplex PCR, while the TCRdb copy is restricted to in-frame clones and leaves out a portion. The specimen's table records roughly 50,000 clones. Sequenced input: blood buffy coat. These receptor sequences come from a woman between 18 and 70 years old with a cervical HPV16 infection that either progressed to CIN3+ or cleared (not recorded which).

A remark on this clone: The read stops 3 residues short of the end of the CDR3; the missing end is completed from the germline J gene. The rearrangement joins TRBV5-1 to TRBJ2-1; no definite D call. The germline V and J ends were trimmed by 0 bases and 3 bases, with 7 bases remaining between them. Germline V gives CDR1 SGHRS, CDR2 YFSETQ. CDR3 length: 14 residues. The sequenced CDR3 bases are TGCGCCAGCAGCTTGGGAGGCGGCTACAATGAG. This encodes CASSLGGGYNE. The whole CDR3 reads CASSLGGGYNEQFF.

In the case of this clone: The read comes to an end 3 residues before the CDR3 does, leaving the germline J gene to fill in the end. The rearrangement uses TRBV7-9 and TRBJ2-1; D might be TRBD1 (6 bases). The CDR3 consists of 13 residues. Looked up from germline, CDR1 is SEHNR and CDR2 is FQNEAQ (reference sequence). V lost 5 bases, J lost 6 bases, and 11 bases lay in between. CDR3 DNA, as far as it was read: TGTGCCAGCAGCCCCCCAGGGGCCAATGAG. Encoded protein: CASSPPGANE. The whole CDR3 protein reads CASSPPGANEQFF.

For this clone: The DNA ends 3 residues before the CDR3 does, and the rest of the CDR3 is filled in from the germline J gene. This sequence joins TRBV19 and TRBJ2-7, with D perhaps assigned TRBD1 or TRBD2 (6 bases each). This CDR3 is 14 amino acids long. Trimming stripped 10 bases from V and 2 bases from J, with 18 bases between. Germline V gives CDR1 LNHDA, CDR2 SQIVND (reference sequence). CDR3 bases read: TGTGCCAACCCCTGGCGGGACAAGGCCTACGAG. It encodes CANPWRDKAYE. The full CDR3 is CANPWRDKAYEQYF.

For this clone: The read ends 3 residues early relative to the CDR3; the germline J gene fills the gap. The gene calls are TRBV5-1 and TRBJ2-1, with 9 bases fitting TRBD2. The CDR3 covers 14 residues. Germline CDR1 and CDR2: SGHRS and YFSETQ. With 4 bases clipped from V and 2 bases from J, the junction kept 1 base outside the gene matches. CDR3 protein: CASSRTSAYNEQFF. Incomplete CDR3 DNA: TGCGCCAGCAGCCGGACTAGCGCCTACAATGAG. The complete variable domain, with remaining parts taken from reference TRBV5-1 and TRBJ2-1, reads KAGVTQTPRYLIKTRGQQVTLSCSPISGHRSVSWYQQTPGQGLQFLFEYFSETQRNKGNFPGRFSGRQFSNSRSEMNVSTLELGDSALYLCASSRTSAYNEQFFGPGTRLTVL.

Points on this clone: A read error may account for a junction end that differs from germline. With the read ending 3 residues before the CDR3 end, the germline J gene is used to fill in that end. The chain combines TRBV7-7 with TRBJ2-3; TRBD2 might be the D (6 bases). Germline CDR1 reads SSHAT; CDR2 reads FNYEAQ (reference sequence). The CDR3 spans 14 residues. The CDR3 loop is CASSLLGGEETQYF. Partial CDR3 DNA: TGTGCTAGCAGCTTATTGGGGGGAGAAGAGACG.

Details on this clone: The read is 3 residues too short to cover the CDR3 end, so that end is filled in from the germline J gene. The rearrangement uses TRBV5-4 and TRBJ2-1; 9 bases line up with TRBD1. The CDR3 consists of 15 residues. The V segment lost 4 bases and the J segment 7 bases; nucleotides outside the gene matches: 9. Germline CDR1 SGHNT, CDR2 YYREEE (reference sequence). The CDR3 protein is CASSEGQGIKNEQFF. CDR3 DNA, as far as it was read: TGTGCCAGCAGCGAGGGACAGGGTATTAAAAATGAG.

Remarks on this clone: The read halts 3 residues ahead of the CDR3 end, with the missing end drawn from the germline J gene. The chain couples TRBV19 to TRBJ1-1; D gene unclear. Between the trimmed V and J ends, which lost 5 bases and 3 bases, there was a span of 13 bases. The CDR3 has 14 amino acids. In germline, CDR1 is LNHDA, CDR2 SQIVND (reference sequence). CDR3 amino acids: CASSPHGRDTEAFF. CDR3 DNA (partial): TGTGCCAGTAGTCCCCACGGAAGGGACACTGAA.

About this clone itself: The read terminates 3 residues ahead of where the CDR3 ends, so the germline J gene completes it. The gene calls are TRBV20-1 and TRBJ2-7; 9 nucleotides agree with TRBD2. The trim removed 0 bases at V and 1 base at J, leaving 4 bases unmatched. CDR1 is DFQATT and CDR2 is SNEGSKA in the germline V gene (reference sequence). CDR3 size: 15 residues. Partial CDR3 DNA: TGCAGTGCTAGAGATCCGGCGGGAGGGTCCTACGAG. Protein sequence: CSARDPAGGSYE. The whole CDR3 region reads CSARDPAGGSYEQYF.

Remarks on this clone: The read terminates 3 residues ahead of where the CDR3 ends, so the germline J gene completes it. J is TRBJ1-2 and V is TRBV14; the D gene is possibly TRBD1 (6 bases). Germline V lookup: CDR1 SGHDN, CDR2 FVKESK. The V end was cut by 1 base, the J end by 4 bases, with 13 bases between. This CDR3 has 15 amino acids. The DNA read from the CDR3 is TGTGCCAGCAGCCAAGGTGGGGGGGCTGTCTATGGC. The encoded protein is CASSQGGGAVYG. The CDR3 in its entirety is CASSQGGGAVYGYTF.

Points on this clone: The CDR3 goes on 3 residues after the read ends, and that part is filled in from the germline J gene. V usage is TRBV20-1 and J usage is TRBJ2-5; TRBD1 agrees at 8 bases. V shed 6 bases and J 5 bases; nucleotides not matched to a gene: 17. Germline values: CDR1 DFQATT, CDR2 SNEGSKA (reference sequence). The CDR3 runs to 16 residues. Here the CDR3 reads CSAAPLGQEFEETQYF. CDR3 DNA (partial): TGCAGTGCCGCTCCTTTGGGACAGGAGTTCGAGGAGACC.

With respect to this clone: The read is 3 residues too short to cover the CDR3 end, so that end is filled in from the germline J gene. The chain recombines TRBV7-9 with TRBJ2-5, with D possibly matching TRBD2 (7 bases). Germline lookup yields CDR1 SEHNR and CDR2 FQNEAQ (reference sequence). This CDR3 spans 15 amino acids. V shed 0 bases and J shed 2 bases, with 10 bases lying between them. The CDR3 DNA, read in part, is TGTGCCAGCAGCTTAGCGGGGGGGCGTCAAGAGACC. This gives the protein CASSLAGGRQET. The whole CDR3 sequence is CASSLAGGRQETQYF.

In the case of this clone: The read terminates 3 residues ahead of where the CDR3 ends, so the germline J gene completes it. The rearrangement uses TRBV30 and TRBJ2-4, with D maybe TRBD1 (5 bases). The CDR3 totals 12 residues. Trimming left V 2 bases short and J 6 bases short, with 8 bases between. CDR1 is GTSNPN, CDR2 SVGIG, per germline (reference sequence). CDR3 sequence: CAWSTDRNIQYF. CDR3 DNA, as far as it was read: TGTGCCTGGAGTACTGACAGAAACATT. The variable domain in full, with the rest retrieved from reference TRBV30 and TRBJ2-4, is SQTIHQWPATLVQPVGSPLSLECTVEGTSNPNLYWYRQAAGRGLQLLFYSVGIGQISSEVPQNLSASRPQDRQFILSSKKLLLSDSGFYLCAWSTDRNIQYFGAGTRLSVL.

Comment on this clone: Read data end 3 residues before the CDR3 end; the end is taken from the germline J gene. This chain links TRBV18 with TRBJ1-2; D unclear. The CDR3 totals 15 residues. Trimming shortened V by 4 bases and J by 2 bases, and 14 bases separated the two germline ends. Germline V lookup: CDR1 KGHSH, CDR2 LQKENI. The CDR3 is CASSQTAVTNYGYTF. The CDR3 DNA, read in part, is TGTGCCAGCTCACAGACGGCGGTTACCAACTATGGC.

As to this clone: The CDR3 goes on 3 residues after the read ends, and that part is filled in from the germline J gene. V is TRBV7-2 and J is TRBJ2-7, with D possibly matching TRBD1 (5 bases). V gave up 7 bases and J gave up 1 base, with 14 bases separating them. The CDR3 is 14 residues long. The germline gives CDR1 SGHTA, CDR2 FQGNSA. The CDR3 loop is CASTPQQGSYEQYF. The CDR3 DNA, read in part, is TGTGCCAGCACGCCACAGCAGGGATCCTACGAG.

In the case of this clone: The CDR3 end lies 3 residues beyond the end of the read and is filled in from the germline J gene. This chain joins TRBV18 and TRBJ1-4, with D perhaps matching TRBD1 (5 bases). Germline V gene data show CDR1 as KGHSH and CDR2 as LQKENI. The CDR3 runs 14 residues. This chain's CDR3 is CASSPAGRDSPLFF. The CDR3 DNA, read in part, is TGTGCCAGCTCACCCGCAGGGAGAGATTCACCA. Together with reference TRBV18 and TRBJ1-4, the CDR3 gives the full variable domain: NAGVMQNPRHLVRRRGQEARLRCSPMKGHSHVYWYRQLPEEGLKFMVYLQKENIIDESGMPKERFSAEFPKEGPSILRIQQVVRGDSAAYFCASSPAGRDSPLFFGSGTQLSVL.

Incomplete CDR3 DNA: TGTGCCTGGGGAGACCAGGGGGCTGGGGCCAACGTG. Its translation: CAWGDQGAGANV. The whole CDR3 sequence reads CAWGDQGAGANVLFF. The V and J genes are TRBV30 and TRBJ2-2; TRBD1 aligns across 8 bases. The CDR3 end is not reached by the read, which stops 3 residues before it; the germline J gene fills it in. Germline V CDR1 and CDR2: GTSNPN, SVGIG (reference sequence). This CDR3 has 15 residues.

A word on this clone: The read ends 3 residues early relative to the CDR3; the germline J gene fills the gap. V gene TRBV28 combines with J gene TRBJ2-7, with D possibly TRBD1 on 5 matching bases. CDR1 and CDR2 (germline): MDHEN, SYDVKM. V was pared by 11 bases and J by 1 base, with 15 bases between. The CDR3 length is 13 residues. The CDR3 bases that were read are TGTGCCGGGGCAGGGCTCTTTTCCTACGAG. Translating it yields CAGAGLFSYE. The entire CDR3 reads CAGAGLFSYEQYF.

As regards this clone: The sequence runs out 3 residues before the end of the CDR3; the remainder is reconstructed from the germline J gene. The chain has TRBV10-2 and TRBJ1-5; 8 positions match TRBD1. V dropped 6 bases and J dropped 1; count of bases not matched to a gene: 8. Germline values: CDR1 WSHSY, CDR2 SAAADI. The CDR3 has 16 residues. Partial CDR3 DNA: TGCGCCAGCAGACCGGGACAGGAGGCGAGCAATCAGCCC. Its translation is CASRPGQEASNQP. The full CDR3 reads CASRPGQEASNQPQHF.

Concerning this clone itself: The sequenced fragment ends 3 residues before the CDR3 boundary, so the rest is inferred from the germline J gene. The genes are TRBV18 and TRBJ2-5; possibly TRBD2 for D (5 bases). The germline V and J ends were trimmed by 0 bases and 1 base, with 9 bases remaining between them. Per the germline V gene, CDR1 is KGHSH and CDR2 is LQKENI. The CDR3 has 15 amino acids. The sequenced CDR3 bases are TGTGCCAGCTCACCACCTGGACTGCCCCAAGAGACC. It specifies CASSPPGLPQET. The whole CDR3 reads CASSPPGLPQETQYF.

As concerns this clone: The CDR3 extends 3 residues past the end of the read, so its final part is completed from the germline J gene. The chain uses TRBV5-6 and TRBJ2-3, with 10 bases lining up with TRBD2. Trimming at V came to 4 bases and at J to 2 bases, leaving 4 bases not matched to a gene. This CDR3 spans 15 amino acids. The germline CDR1 and CDR2 sequences are SGHDT and YYEEEE. CDR3 bases read: TGTGCCAGCAGCACGGGACTAGCGTACACAGATACG. It translates to CASSTGLAYTDT. The entire CDR3 protein is CASSTGLAYTDTQYF.

A remark on this clone: Read sequence stops 3 residues before the CDR3 end, and the germline J gene provides the missing end. The chain has TRBV30 and TRBJ1-1; 8 bases map to TRBD1. The CDR3 covers 15 residues. The germline CDR1 and CDR2 sequences are GTSNPN and SVGIG (reference sequence). V dropped 0 bases and J dropped 1; count of bases not matched to a gene: 4. The CDR3 sequence: CAWSVRDRQNTEAFF. Incomplete CDR3 DNA: TGTGCCTGGAGTGTCCGGGACAGGCAGAACACTGAA.

Of note for this clone: Sequencing ends 3 residues short of the CDR3 end; the germline J gene provides the rest. The chain uses TRBV19 and TRBJ2-4, with 10 bases identical to TRBD1. From germline, CDR1 is LNHDA and CDR2 SQIVND (reference sequence). This CDR3 comprises 15 residues. CDR3 DNA, as far as it was read: TGTGCCAGTAGTGCCAGACAGGGGGCTGGGTATGGT. The encoded protein is CASSARQGAGYG. The entire CDR3 protein is CASSARQGAGYGQYF.

As to this clone: The missing CDR3 end, 3 residues past where the read stops, is filled in from the germline J gene. The J gene is TRBJ1-2, the V gene TRBV14; TRBD1 aligns across 7 bases. CDR1 is SGHDN, CDR2 FVKESK, per germline. The CDR3 is 15 amino acids. The J segment lost 4 bases and the V segment lost 1 base, leaving 6 bases of the junction unmatched. CDR3 sequence: CASSQVGGGVYGYTF. The CDR3 bases that were read are TGTGCCAGCAGCCAAGTAGGAGGGGGCGTCTATGGC.

In the case of this clone: The read terminates 3 residues ahead of where the CDR3 ends, so the germline J gene completes it. The V gene is TRBV11-1, the J gene TRBJ2-7; D gene uncertain. Trimming stripped 2 bases from V and 0 bases from J, with 5 bases between. Germline CDR1 reads SGHAT; CDR2 reads FQDESV (reference sequence). This CDR3 region has 13 residues. The CDR3 bases that were read are TGTGCCAGCAGCTTACTTCCCTCCTACGAG. Amino acid sequence: CASSLLPSYE. The whole CDR3 sequence reads CASSLLPSYEQYF.

Comment on this clone: The CDR3 is cut off 3 residues early in the read; its end comes from the germline J gene. The chain employs TRBV7-2 and TRBJ1-1; D gene uncertain. The CDR3 is made up of 13 amino acids. CDR1 and CDR2 from the germline V gene are SGHTA and FQGNSA. The germline V and J ends were trimmed by 1 base and 3 bases, with 6 bases remaining between them. CDR3 DNA, as far as it was read: TGTGCCAGCAGCTTAGAAGTAGACACTGAA. This sequence encodes CASSLEVDTE. In full, the CDR3 is CASSLEVDTEAFF.

In regard to this clone: The read ends 3 residues before the CDR3 terminus; that terminus is restored from the germline J gene. The chain is built from TRBV19 and TRBJ2-5, with 11 bases aligning to TRBD2. V gave up 6 bases and J gave up 0 bases; unmatched junction bases: 0. Germline lookup yields CDR1 LNHDA and CDR2 SQIVND (reference sequence). The CDR3 loop spans 14 amino acids. This CDR3 is CASRTSGDQETQYF. Partial CDR3 DNA: TGTGCCAGTAGGACTAGCGGGGACCAAGAGACC. The whole variable domain, remainder taken from reference TRBV19 and TRBJ2-5, is DGGITQSPKYLFRKEGQNVTLSCEQNLNHDAMYWYRQDPGQGLRLIYYSQIVNDFQKGDIAEGYSVSREKKESFPLTVTSAQKNPTAFYLCASRTSGDQETQYFGPGTRLLVL.

A word on this clone: The read halts 3 residues ahead of the CDR3 end, with the missing end drawn from the germline J gene. J is TRBJ2-7 and V is TRBV7-3; 8 positions match TRBD1. Germline trimming cut 5 bases from V and 4 bases from J; bases unmatched to any gene: 10. CDR3 length equals 15 residues. Per germline, CDR1 SGHTA and CDR2 FQGTGA. The CDR3 region is CASSQGTGNKYEQYF. CDR3 DNA (partial): TGTGCCAGCAGCCAGGGGACAGGAAATAAATACGAG. Full variable domain (remainder filled in from reference TRBV7-3 and TRBJ2-7): GAGVSQTPSNKVTEKGKYVELRCDPISGHTALYWYRQSLGQGPEFLIYFQGTGAADDSGLPNDRFFAVRPEGSVSTLKIQRTERGDSAVYLCASSQGTGNKYEQYFGPGTRLTVT.

With regard to this clone: The sequenced fragment ends 3 residues before the CDR3 boundary, so the rest is inferred from the germline J gene. This chain joins TRBV19 and TRBJ1-1; TRBD1 matches at 11 bases. V trimming: 5 bases; J trimming: 7 bases; junction bases outside the gene matches: 12. CDR3 size: 16 residues. CDR1 LNHDA and CDR2 SQIVND come from the germline V gene (reference sequence). The CDR3 protein is CASSGQGADLVVEAFF. The sequenced part of the CDR3 DNA is TGTGCCAGTAGTGGACAGGGGGCGGACTTGGTGGTTGAA.

Points on this clone: The read terminates 3 residues before the CDR3 end, so the remaining end is supplied by the germline J gene. This chain joins TRBV2 and TRBJ1-5; 7 bases match TRBD1. V was pared by 6 bases and J by 1 base, with 6 bases of the junction left unmatched. CDR3 length: 15 amino acids. Germline CDR1 is SNHLY and CDR2 is FYNNEI. The DNA read from the CDR3 is TGTGCCAGCAGACCCAGACAGGGCAGCAATCAGCCC. As protein: CASRPRQGSNQP. The full-length CDR3 reads as CASRPRQGSNQPQHF.

The CDR3 bases that were read are TGTGCCAGCAGTGATTATGTTCAACAGGGGTATAATTCACCC. Amino acids: CASSDYVQQGYNSP. The entire CDR3 is CASSDYVQQGYNSPLHF. V is TRBV2 and J is TRBJ1-6; 7 bases are shared with TRBD1. Sequencing ends 3 residues short of the CDR3 end; the germline J gene provides the rest. J was trimmed by 4 bases and V by 3 bases; bases with no gene match: 9. CDR3 length: 17 amino acids. Germline V gene sequence: CDR1 SNHLY, CDR2 FYNNEI.